Shown below are 31 T cell receptor beta chains from a single sample sequenced in a study of identical twins. Each CDR3 protein gets one entry after TCRdb re-called the 5' RACE reads with MiXCR. Among around 680,000 distinct CDR3 sequences, roughly 8% were seen once, and the ten largest hold more than 0.75%. These data also formed part of another study, on yellow fever vaccine responses in identical twins.

The material sequenced was PBMCs. All receptors come from a woman between 18 and 30 years old in good health.

This clonotype was seen a few times. The rearrangement uses TRBV7-9 and TRBJ2-7, with D maybe TRBD1 (5 bases). Germline CDR1 SEHNR, CDR2 FQNEAQ (reference sequence). V shed 0 bases and J shed 3 bases, with 9 bases lying between them. This CDR3 is 14 amino acids long. The CDR3 reads CASSLALTGYEQYF. In DNA, the CDR3 is TGTGCCAGCAGCTTAGCGCTAACAGGCTACGAGCAGTACTTC.

This clonotype was seen only a few times. This chain uses TRBV6-2 or TRBV6-3 with TRBJ2-1; D possibly corresponds to TRBD1 (6 bases). CDR1 and CDR2 (germline): MNHEY, SVGEGT. The CDR3 is 20 residues long. Trimming shortened V by 0 bases and J by 2 bases, and 23 bases separated the two germline ends. CDR3 protein: CASSYSKLPTNRVPYNEQFF. In nucleotides, the CDR3 is TGTGCCAGCAGTTACTCGAAACTGCCGACCAACAGGGTACCCTACAATGAGCAGTTCTTC.

The rearrangement uses TRBV9 and TRBJ2-1; D remains ambiguous. Germline V gives CDR1 SGDLS, CDR2 YYNGEE. The V gene lost 4 bases and the J gene lost 10 bases, with 21 bases spanning the gap. This CDR3 comprises 15 residues. The CDR3 sequence: CASSPSPGLLREQFF. CDR3 coding DNA: TGTGCCAGCAGCCCATCGCCCGGGCTCCTCAGGGAGCAGTTCTTC.

Here the CDR3 reads CASRSDDFGTIYF. CDR3 DNA: TGTGCCAGCAGATCGGACGACTTCGGCACCATATATTTT. The chain recombines TRBV5-5 with TRBJ1-3, with unresolved D. The CDR3 contains 13 residues. With 5 bases removed from V and 9 bases from J, the gap between germline ends came to 15 bases. CDR1 is SGHKS and CDR2 is YYEKEE in the germline V gene (reference sequence).

The chain joins TRBV12-3 or TRBV12-4 to TRBJ2-2; tentative D call: TRBD1 (6 bases). Trimming took off 3 bases at V and 1 base at J, with 12 bases between the two ends. The CDR3 consists of 16 residues. As DNA, the CDR3 is TGTGCCAGCAGTTTTGGCGGCAGGGGGAACACCGGGGAGCTGTTTTTT. Its protein is CASSFGGRGNTGELFF.

In regard to this clonotype: One end of the junction is discordant with germline, which a read error may explain. The rearrangement uses TRBV2 and TRBJ2-1; D is tentatively TRBD1 or TRBD2 (5 bases each). Germline CDR1 and CDR2: SNHLY and FYNNEI. CDR3 length: 16 amino acids. The CDR3 DNA reads TGTGCCAGCAGTGATCCCGCTAGCAGGGTTACTAATGGGCAGTTCTTC. It is translated as CASSDPASRVTNGQFF. The full variable domain, rest sourced from reference TRBV2 and TRBJ2-1, is EPEVTQTPSHQVTQMGQEVILRCVPISNHLYFYWYRQILGQKVEFLVSFYNNEISEKSEIFDDQFSVERPDGSNFTLKIRSTKLEDSAMYFCASSDPASRVTNGQFFGPGTRLTVL.

The rearrangement joins TRBV20-1 to TRBJ2-2; 9 nucleotides align to TRBD1. Losses at the gene ends were 3 bases for V and 4 bases for J; bases not matched to a gene: 6. The CDR3 extends over 15 amino acids. Germline CDR1 is DFQATT and CDR2 is SNEGSKA (reference sequence). The CDR3 DNA reads as TGCAGTGCTAGGGGAACAGGGGGCTCCACCGGGGAGCTGTTTTTT. This codes for CSARGTGGSTGELFF.

This clonotype was found many times. This chain uses TRBV2 with TRBJ2-4, with D possibly TRBD2 on 6 matching bases. Per germline, CDR1 SNHLY and CDR2 FYNNEI. This CDR3 comprises 15 residues. Trimming left V 3 bases short and J 0 bases short, with 9 bases between. DNA of the CDR3: TGTGCCAGCAGTGAGGAGGGGCTAGCCAAAAACATTCAGTACTTC. Residues: CASSEEGLAKNIQYF. Together with reference TRBV2 and TRBJ2-4, the CDR3 gives the full variable domain: EPEVTQTPSHQVTQMGQEVILRCVPISNHLYFYWYRQILGQKVEFLVSFYNNEISEKSEIFDDQFSVERPDGSNFTLKIRSTKLEDSAMYFCASSEEGLAKNIQYFGAGTRLSVL.

Many counts were recorded for this clonotype. The rearrangement links TRBV6-5 to TRBJ2-7, with D unresolved. Per germline, CDR1 MNHEY and CDR2 SVGAGI. The CDR3 sequence is 14 residues long. The V end was cut by 2 bases, the J end by 2 bases, with 10 bases between. As DNA, the CDR3 is TGTGCCAGCAGTTACAAACTTGGCACCTACGAGCAGTACTTC. It codes for CASSYKLGTYEQYF.

Many counts were recorded for this clonotype. The chain couples TRBV6-2 or TRBV6-3 to TRBJ2-7; the D gene is possibly TRBD2 (5 bases). V was shortened by 8 bases and J by 6 bases, with 14 bases between the two germline ends. The CDR3 spans 12 residues. The germline gives CDR1 MNHEY, CDR2 SVGEGT. The CDR3 sequence is CASYAGMAEQYF. As DNA, the CDR3 is TGTGCCAGCTATGCGGGTATGGCCGAGCAGTACTTC.

The J gene is TRBJ2-5, the V gene TRBV2; TRBD1 matches 11 bases. Germline CDR1 is SNHLY and CDR2 is FYNNEI. This CDR3 region has 15 residues. J was trimmed by 5 bases and V by 3 bases; bases with no gene match: 5. CDR3 amino acids: CASSDMGQGVETQYF. The CDR3 nucleotides read TGTGCCAGCAGTGATATGGGACAGGGGGTCGAGACCCAGTACTTC.

V is TRBV6-5 and J is TRBJ2-5; a weak D match, TRBD1 (5 bases). The CDR3 runs to 15 residues. V lost 2 bases, J lost 4 bases, and 14 bases lay in between. Germline loops: CDR1 MNHEY, CDR2 SVGAGI. The CDR3 DNA reads as TGTGCCAGCAGTTACACCAAGTCGCAGGGAGAGACCCAGTACTTC. Residues: CASSYTKSQGETQYF.

This clonotype was seen a few times. The chain links TRBV6-2 or TRBV6-3 to TRBJ2-1; TRBD1 is a possible D gene (7 bases). The germline gives CDR1 MNHEY, CDR2 SVGEGT. V gave up 9 bases and J gave up 6 bases, with 15 bases separating them. This CDR3 is 13 amino acids long. As DNA, the CDR3 is TGTGCCAGGAGGTGGCAGGGGGGCAATGAGCAGTTCTTC. Its protein product is CARRWQGGNEQFF.

This clonotype was counted between two and nine times. The V gene is TRBV29-1, the J gene TRBJ1-2; D gene uncertain. This CDR3 has 13 residues. Between the trimmed V and J ends, which lost 6 bases and 1 base, there was a span of 12 bases. Looked up from germline, CDR1 is SQVTM and CDR2 is ANQGSEA. DNA for the CDR3: TGCAGCGTAGCCCCCACAGATAACTATGGCTACACCTTC. It encodes CSVAPTDNYGYTF.

The V gene is TRBV5-1, the J gene TRBJ2-2, with D possibly TRBD2 on 6 matching bases. Germline CDR1 is SGHRS and CDR2 is YFSETQ. V was cut by 0 bases and J by 4 bases, with 13 bases left in between. CDR3 length: 16 residues. CDR3 coding DNA: TGCGCCAGCAGCTTGGGGTTTGCCGGGAGCACCGGGGAGCTGTTTTTT. Translating it yields CASSLGFAGSTGELFF.

This clonotype was found a few times. The chain is built from TRBV5-1 and TRBJ2-5, with 9 bases aligning to TRBD2. The CDR3 runs to 14 residues. The V gene end was trimmed by 3 bases and the J gene end by 3 bases; junction bases not matched to a gene: 3. From germline, CDR1 is SGHRS and CDR2 YFSETQ. CDR3 coding DNA: TGCGCCAGCAGCTATGGACTAGCGAAAGAGACCCAGTACTTC. This sequence encodes CASSYGLAKETQYF.

This chain uses TRBV4-1 with TRBJ2-1; 11 bases fit TRBD2. CDR1 and CDR2 from the germline V gene are MGHRA and YSYEKL. Trimming cost V 1 base and J 12 bases; bases outside gene matches: 5. The CDR3 spans 14 residues. The CDR3 DNA reads as TGCGCCAGCAGCCAAGCCGGACTAGCGGGCCTGCAGTTCTTC. This encodes CASSQAGLAGLQFF.

This clonotype has a count of ten or more. The chain carries TRBV5-1 and TRBJ2-1; D gene ambiguous. Trimming removed 0 bases at V and 1 base at J, with 5 bases between. CDR1 is SGHRS, CDR2 YFSETQ, per germline. The CDR3 length is 14 residues. The CDR3 loop is CASSLGVSYNEQFF. In DNA, the CDR3 is TGCGCCAGCAGCTTGGGGGTTTCCTACAATGAGCAGTTCTTC.

Note on this clonotype: A much larger clone differs from this one at a single base, so this may be a read error. The CDR3 DNA reads as TGTTCCACCCGCTCTCGGGGGGTGATTACGGAGTATTTT. This encodes CSTRSRGVITEYF. The J gene is TRBJ2-3, the V gene TRBV20-1; 7 bases map to TRBD2. Germline lookup yields CDR1 DFQATT and CDR2 SNEGSKA (reference sequence). The length of the CDR3 is 13 residues.

This clonotype has a count of ten or more. The V call is TRBV5-1, the J call TRBJ2-5; D unresolved. The CDR3 loop spans 15 amino acids. The V gene's germline CDR1 is SGHRS and CDR2 YFSETQ. V was shortened by 0 bases and J by 3 bases, with 12 bases between the two germline ends. DNA for the CDR3: TGCGCCAGCAGCTTGGCCGCGACTGAAAAAGAGACCCAGTACTTC. This codes for CASSLAATEKETQYF.

This clonotype occurred many times. This chain connects TRBV12-3 or TRBV12-4 to TRBJ1-1, with TRBD1 as a possible D gene (5 bases). The CDR3 contains 15 residues. The ends were cut back, 5 bases at V and 4 bases at J, with 17 bases in the middle. This CDR3 is CASSPPGGEGTEAFF. CDR3 nucleotides: TGTGCCAGCAGTCCTCCGGGGGGGGAAGGCACTGAAGCTTTCTTT.

This clonotype was seen more than once but under ten times. V usage is TRBV7-9 and J usage is TRBJ2-1; the D gene could be TRBD1 or TRBD2 (7 bases each). CDR1 and CDR2 from the germline V gene are SEHNR and FQNEAQ (reference sequence). The CDR3 sequence is 14 residues long. The V end was cut by 9 bases, the J end by 9 bases, with 21 bases between. CDR3 amino acids: CASLGTAERGEQFF. For the CDR3, the DNA is TGTGCCAGTCTCGGGACAGCAGAGCGGGGTGAGCAGTTCTTC.

This clonotype was recorded many times. The chain joins TRBV6-1 to TRBJ2-7; 9 nucleotides match TRBD2. CDR1 MNHNS and CDR2 SASEGT come from the germline V gene. V gave up 6 bases and J gave up 2 bases; unmatched junction bases: 5. The CDR3 runs to 14 residues. Here the CDR3 reads CASRPGLATYEQYF. For the CDR3, the DNA is TGTGCCAGCAGACCCGGACTAGCGACCTACGAGCAGTACTTC.

This clonotype was picked up one time. The rearrangement uses TRBV29-1 and TRBJ2-1; TRBD2 aligns across 9 bases. CDR1 and CDR2 (germline): SQVTM, ANQGSEA. V was clipped by 0 bases and J by 13 bases; unmatched bases: 13. The CDR3 runs 15 residues. The CDR3 sequence is CSVEDRLPSGKFQFF. Written as DNA, the CDR3 is TGCAGCGTTGAAGATCGGCTCCCTAGCGGGAAATTTCAGTTCTTC.

This clonotype came up a few times. The chain links TRBV9 to TRBJ2-1; D assignment may be TRBD1 or TRBD2 (5 bases each). Germline CDR1 SGDLS, CDR2 YYNGEE. Between the trimmed V and J ends, which lost 4 bases and 5 bases, there was a span of 16 bases. CDR3 length: 15 residues. CDR3 residues: CASSPVTGRDNEQFF. The CDR3 region has the DNA TGTGCCAGCAGCCCTGTGACGGGGCGAGACAATGAGCAGTTCTTC.

This clonotype was observed a few times. V and J are TRBV20-1 and TRBJ2-3; 14 bases align to TRBD2. The V gene's germline CDR1 is DFQATT and CDR2 SNEGSKA (reference sequence). V was pared by 2 bases and J by 2 bases, with 3 bases of the junction left unmatched. CDR3 size: 16 residues. CDR3 coding DNA: TGCAGTGCTAGAAGACTAGCGGGAGGGAACACAGATACGCAGTATTTT. Residues: CSARRLAGGNTDTQYF.

This clonotype was detected a few times. This chain uses TRBV3-1 with TRBJ2-1; either TRBD1 or TRBD2 may fit D (5 bases each). The CDR3 contains 15 residues. Germline CDR1 LGHDT, CDR2 YNNKEL (reference sequence). V shed 2 bases and J shed 5 bases, with 13 bases lying between them. The CDR3 here is CASSQTGTENNEQFF. CDR3 sequence (DNA): TGTGCCAGCAGCCAAACCGGGACGGAAAACAATGAGCAGTTCTTC.

This clonotype has only a few counts. This sequence joins TRBV28 and TRBJ2-1, with 7 bases that match TRBD1. Looked up from germline, CDR1 is MDHEN and CDR2 is SYDVKM. This CDR3 has 13 amino acids. Trimming at V came to 7 bases and at J to 8 bases, leaving 8 bases not matched to a gene. The CDR3 region has the DNA TGTGCCAGCATGGACAGGAAAATCCATGAGCAGTTCTTC. As protein: CASMDRKIHEQFF.

Points on this clonotype: A much larger clone is a single base away; this may be a read error. This chain joins TRBV5-1 and TRBJ2-1; D remains unclear. Trimming stripped 1 base from V and 6 bases from J, with 11 bases between. The CDR3 sequence is 14 residues long. The germline V gene encodes CDR1 SGHRS and CDR2 YFSETQ. The CDR3 DNA is TGCGCCAGCAGCTTGTTCACCCTCTGCAATGAGCAGTTCTTC. This encodes CASSLFTLCNEQFF.

This clonotype has a count of ten or more. J is TRBJ2-3 and V is TRBV12-3 or TRBV12-4; D call uncertain. CDR3 length: 12 amino acids. Trimming stripped 4 bases from V and 2 bases from J, with 4 bases between. The CDR3 DNA is TGTGCCAGCAGTTCCTACACAGATACGCAGTATTTT. This translates into CASSSYTDTQYF.

V and J are TRBV15 and TRBJ2-7; D is unresolved. CDR1 and CDR2 from the germline V gene are LNHNV and YYDKDF (reference sequence). The V end lost 0 bases, the J end lost 3 bases, and 6 bases lay between the germline ends. This CDR3 comprises 13 residues. CDR3 sequence reads: CATSRDVIYEQYF. CDR3 coding DNA: TGTGCCACCAGCAGAGACGTCATCTACGAGCAGTACTTC.